The 7 T cell receptor beta chains presented below share a single source sample, sequenced in a study of T cells in Graves' hyperthyroidism and ophthalmopathy. RNA transcripts served as the template for amplifying TCR beta CDR3 regions. The HTBI primer set was used in a first-round RT-PCR of the TCR CDR3. TCRdb processed the multiplex PCR reads anew with MiXCR; each CDR3 protein has one entry. Of approximately 150,000 distinct CDR3 sequences in the sample, about a tenth were seen once. What was sequenced was blood. The receptors shown here come from a woman aged 18-29 years with Graves' hyperthyroidism that later progressed to Graves' ophthalmopathy.

Ten or more counts support this clonotype. This rearrangement joins TRBV3-1 to TRBJ2-1; 7 bases align to TRBD1. Unmatched junction bases numbered 2, after V lost 3 bases and J lost 0 bases. The CDR3 extends over 15 amino acids. Germline V gene lookup returns CDR1 LGHDT and CDR2 YNNKEL (reference sequence). CDR3 DNA: TGTGCCAGCAGCCACCGGGACAGCTCCTACAATGAGCAGTTCTTC. Protein sequence: CASSHRDSSYNEQFF.

Ten or more counts support this clonotype. The chain combines TRBV12-3 or TRBV12-4 with TRBJ1-1; D gene uncertain. The CDR3 is 14 amino acids. The V gene lost 2 bases and the J gene lost 6 bases, with 13 bases spanning the gap. In DNA form, the CDR3 reads TGTGCCAGCAGTTTATCTTTCGTGAGGGCTGAAGCTTTCTTT. Translated: CASSLSFVRAEAFF.

This clonotype was detected many times. The rearrangement uses TRBV2 and TRBJ2-7; D is possibly TRBD2 (6 bases). Germline V gives CDR1 SNHLY, CDR2 FYNNEI. The CDR3 covers 20 residues. Trimming removed 5 bases at V and 1 base at J, with 30 bases between. CDR3 sequence reads: CASSTQGSTAGLLISYEQYF. In DNA form, the CDR3 reads TGTGCCAGCAGTACCCAAGGGTCGACAGCGGGCCTCCTTATTTCCTACGAGCAGTACTTC.

This clonotype was counted ten times or more. The genes are TRBV7-2 and TRBJ1-2; D possibly corresponds to TRBD1 (5 bases). There are 13 residues in the CDR3. The germline V gene encodes CDR1 SGHTA and CDR2 FQGNSA. V shed 5 bases and J shed 1 base, with 8 bases lying between them. This CDR3 reads CASSPTVNYGYTF. CDR3 in DNA: TGTGCCAGCAGCCCGACAGTTAACTATGGCTACACCTTC.

This clonotype was seen at least ten times. The CDR3 DNA follows: TGTGCCAGCAGCGGATTGGGACAGGGGGCGAACGGTTCACCCCTCCACTTT. Translated, it gives CASSGLGQGANGSPLHF. The J gene is TRBJ1-6, the V gene TRBV3-1, with TRBD1 matching 12 bases. The V gene end was trimmed by 5 bases and the J gene end by 9 bases; junction bases not matched to a gene: 11. Germline CDR1 is LGHDT and CDR2 is YNNKEL (reference sequence). CDR3 length: 17 amino acids.

The V and J genes are TRBV5-1 and TRBJ2-5; D not resolved. This CDR3 has 15 residues. CDR1 is SGHRS and CDR2 is YFSETQ in the germline V gene. The V end lost 5 bases, the J end lost 4 bases, and 18 bases lay between the germline ends. CDR3 amino acids: CASRPNPNGGETQYF. The CDR3 DNA reads as TGCGCCAGCAGACCCAACCCAAATGGTGGAGAGACCCAGTACTTC.

This clonotype was counted many times. The chain uses TRBV6-4 and TRBJ1-1; D perhaps matches TRBD1 (5 bases). This CDR3 has 14 residues. Trimming cost V 0 bases and J 6 bases, with 11 bases left between them. CDR1 and CDR2 from the germline V gene are MRHNA and SNTAGT. DNA for the CDR3: TGTGCCAGCAGTGACTCGACGGGGACCCCTGAAGCTTTCTTT. This translates into CASSDSTGTPEAFF.